The T cell receptor (beta chain) under discussion was sequenced for a study of CXCR3-negative and CXCR3-positive naive CD8 T cells. Remarks on this clonotype: Its antigen is still unknown.

Whole-study results and caveats: For naive cells, CXCR3-negative and CXCR3-positive subsets had similar TRBV-TRBJ usage; for memory cells, usage differed.

The CDR3 is 16 amino acids. Per germline, CDR1 LGHDT and CDR2 YNNKEL (reference sequence). The study made its TRB cDNA libraries by 5' RACE, adding UMI labels. TCRdb reanalyzed the 5' RACE reads, giving one entry per CDR3 protein sequence and no DNA. The sample is made up of 130,000 or so distinct CDR3 sequences, and the top ten hold approximately 0.3% of it. This receptor was identified in a human donor in good health. Some clones in this sample may be carry-over from other donors' samples. The gene calls are TRBV3-1 and TRBJ2-7. The sample consisted of naive CXCR3- CD8+ T cells from blood. The subset was: CD45RO-CCR7+CD27+CD95- naive CD8+ T cells lacking CXCR3 (TNR3-). CDR3 in amino acids: CASSQVRDLRSYEQYF.